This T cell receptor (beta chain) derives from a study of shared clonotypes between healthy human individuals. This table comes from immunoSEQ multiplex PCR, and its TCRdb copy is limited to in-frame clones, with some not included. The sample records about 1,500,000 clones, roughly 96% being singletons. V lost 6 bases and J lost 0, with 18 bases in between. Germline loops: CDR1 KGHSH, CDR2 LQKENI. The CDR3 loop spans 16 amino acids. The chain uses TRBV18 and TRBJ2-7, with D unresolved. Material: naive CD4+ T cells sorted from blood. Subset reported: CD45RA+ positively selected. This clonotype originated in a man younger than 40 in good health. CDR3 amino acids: CASSGYPGPSSYEQYF. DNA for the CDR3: TGTGCCAGCTCCGGTTATCCGGGTCCAAGCTCCTACGAGCAGTACTTC.